This TCR beta chain was identified in a study of cytomegalovirus exposure and HLA in healthy donors (dated by TCRdb to the late 2010s). Context from the whole study: An earlier analysis of approximately 640 of the donors reported about 290 Gb of sequence data and 117 million unique TCR beta sequences from about 200 million T cells. An early release that covered roughly 600 HLA-typed donors contained approximately 300 gigabases of sequencing data and tens of millions of unique TCR sequences. Among the 398 genotyped donors, roughly 80% belonged to the genetic ancestry cluster associated with self-reported Caucasian donors. The study aimed to test whether cataloging public T cell receptors could reveal signatures of past pathogen exposure. Using immunosequencing, the study profiled T cell repertoires from about 610 subjects and related those repertoires to cytomegalovirus serostatus. In addition to the first cohort of 666 subjects, a separate validation cohort of 130 or so different subjects was used. To predict cytomegalovirus infection status, the study brought together high-throughput TCR immunosequencing, statistical association of individual TCRs with disease status, and machine learning. A later analysis re-analyzed previously published TCR beta repertoires from 550 to 700 donors and added high-resolution HLA genotyping to study TCR occurrence patterns. Rather than using new phenotypic data, the later analysis identified candidate immune exposures from TCR beta sequences and from how often those sequences occurred across donors. An earlier analysis of approximately 630 of the donors applied high-throughput TCR beta sequencing to assess whether each TCR beta V gene segment acted as functional or pseudogenic. Alongside the repertoire data, information on donor age, sex, ethnicity and CMV serostatus was compiled. Genome-wide SNP genotypes for about 55% of the 666 donors were used in a later genetic analysis, which treated that subset as a discovery cohort. All discovery cohort repertoires had been generated on a single sequencing platform. Both class I and class II loci were covered by HLA typing, at four-digit resolution. Typing coverage varied by locus: about 620-630 donors for A, B, C, DRB1 and DQB1; under 550 for DQA1; more than 600 for DPA1; roughly 450 for DPB1. A few DR-DQ haplotypes were treated as single units for association and clustering because of strong linkage in the cohort. Among around 400 genotyped donors of the cohort, an average of approximately 240,000 unique TCR beta nucleotide sequences was sequenced per donor, of which 15% to 20% were non-productive. Study-wide findings and limitations: In a later analysis, HLA-associated TCR beta chains showed more clonal expansion and lower generation probabilities than non-associated chains that were equally common. A later analysis found that TCR association rates varied across HLA loci, with DRB1 alleles showing the most associated TCRs and HLA-C alleles the fewest. In an earlier analysis of some 640 of the donors, most TCR beta V segments were observed in productive rearrangements about 87% or about 30% of the time, broadly matching IMGT annotations. Across donors, most TCR sequences were observed very rarely, whereas some public TCRs were present in many individuals. A later analysis found that most CMV-associated TCR beta chains appeared HLA-restricted, with HLA associations seemingly driven largely by CMV exposure. In vitro tests confirmed that a few of the cytomegalovirus-associated TCR beta chains recognize cytomegalovirus antigens. The presence/absence analyses assumed that sequencing depth was roughly uniform across donors, and that assumption may not be true. A cluster of highly shared sequence variants was judged likely to represent a technical artifact of the sequencing pipeline. Because counts were too low, around 18 rarely observed V segments, including chromosome 9 orphons, were left out of the earlier analysis of a few hundred of the donors. Correlated functional status among segregating V segments might reflect linkage disequilibrium, but an unknown experimental factor could not be ruled out. A further reported finding was that TCR beta sequences accurately predicted the HLA-A and HLA-B alleles for most subjects in the first cohort. Compared with the roughly 670-donor mean, donors in an Asian-associated ancestry cluster had fewer N-insertions in productive TCRs, according to a later genetic analysis. Some IMGT-functional V segments, including TRBV6-2 and TRBV6-3, could not be distinguished by the 87-base-pair reads and were therefore excluded. It was suggested by the authors that the approach could potentially be generalized to other disease states and immunological phenotypes. In this cohort, only TCR beta chains were sequenced, and detectable features were limited by the absence of alpha or paired-chain data. Several of the top co-occurrence clusters appeared to be linked to parvovirus B19, influenza, CMV and Epstein-Barr virus, according to a later analysis. A total of fewer than 200 TCR beta chains were listed by the study as associated with cytomegalovirus. Cytomegalovirus status was reported to be diagnosed by the classifier with high specificity and sensitivity in both the original and validation cohorts. CMV serostatus was the only immune exposure information available for the cohort. A later genetic analysis associated a missense DCLRE1C variant with V-gene and J-gene trimming of TCR beta chains, and an independent cohort replicated the association. In a later analysis, 16,951 TCR beta sequences were associated with specific HLA alleles at a false discovery rate of 0.05. Because some donors lacked HLA typing at each locus, the association tests relied only on the typed subset. Assigning TCR associations to individual alleles was difficult when HLA alleles, especially DR and DQ, strongly co-occurred.

About this clone: Its cognate antigen has yet to be identified. No clone much larger than this one lies a single base away; base qualities are absent.

Receptor amplification or capture employed the immunoSEQ multiplex PCR assay. For the multiplex PCR, a mixture combining 60 forward primers for TCR Vbeta segments and 13 reverse primers for TCR Jbeta segments was used. The CDR3 region of rearranged TCR beta genes was amplified from genomic DNA with a multiplex PCR assay. The amplified TCR beta libraries were sequenced on the Illumina HiSeq System as 87-base-pair reads. On the authors' methods: A later analysis counted approximately 84 million unique TCR beta chains across the 550 to 700 repertoires, and around 9.9 million of these chains were shared by at least two donors. To remove PCR and sequencing errors, raw reads were error-corrected and collapsed into unique sequences using a nearest-neighbor algorithm that merged closely related sequences. Alignment of CDR3 sequences to IMGT reference sequences was used to assign V, D and J gene segments. For a sequence to be retained, a match of at least six nucleotides to both a V gene segment and a J gene segment was required. A rearrangement was called productive if the CDR3 had no stop codons and remained in frame with V and J, and every other rearrangement was called non-productive. CDR3 was defined by IMGT convention, running from the second conserved V-encoded cysteine to the conserved J-encoded phenylalanine. Sequences without an unambiguous match to a single V gene segment were excluded from the earlier analysis of 500 to 700 of the donors. In an earlier analysis of several hundred of the donors, a V segment was called functional when productive rearrangements were above 56.7%, and segregating when the standard deviation between donors exceeded 5%. To diagnose cytomegalovirus status from the catalog of TCR beta chain sequences, a statistical classification framework was built. In a later analysis, TCR nucleotide sequences were compared against IMGT/GENE-DB human TR gene sequences so that V and J genes could be assigned. Using the TCRdist pipeline, a later analysis assigned CDR3 sequences along with most-parsimonious VDJ recombination scenarios. A later analysis defined each TCR beta chain by its CDR3 amino acid sequence plus V-gene family, and excluded reads lacking a unique V-gene family. As a way to deal with suspected cross-contamination and a sequencing artifact, a later analysis dropped hundreds of nucleotide sequences that were highly shared and had low generation probability. For each public chain, a later analysis derived a clonal expansion index from normalized ranks of inferred template counts within each repertoire. In a later analysis, generation probabilities were computed using a VDJ recombination model fitted to out-of-frame rearrangements, and the results were checked against IGoR. In a later analysis, TCR-TCR, TCR-HLA and TCR-CMV co-occurrence was scored with hypergeometric tests, and a repertoire-size bias correction was applied to TCR pairs. A later analysis estimated false discovery rates by permuting HLA or CMV assignments 20 times. In a later analysis, co-occurring TCRs were grouped using DBSCAN, and TCRdist sequence similarity was added for clustering within HLA-allele-positive subsets. Co-occurrence clustering excluded repertoires with fewer than 30,000 or more than 120,000 public chains, plus five with anomalous nucleotide sharing. TCRdb mirrors the immuneACCESS table, restricted to in-frame sequences. Some clones are absent from its copies; in checked studies, under half trace to an unresolved V gene, and the reason for the others is unknown. From that table come the V and J calls and clone size; the DNA was used to work out D and trimming. The sample table contains 150,000 to 200,000 clones; only one count was recorded for 80% of them. Together, the top ten hold roughly 6.3% of the sample.

V loses 2 bases at its end and J loses 4 bases; junction bases beyond the gene matches: 9. CDR3 length: 15 amino acids, cysteine to phenylalanine. Of all the DNA, just the CDR3 is kept, 45 bases in frame from base 1. From the germline V gene (reference sequence), CDR1 is GTSNPN and CDR2 is SVGIG. The cohort comprised 710 or so healthy bone marrow donors. Cohort members were all nominally healthy when sampled, although unrecorded immune exposures were likely present. The donor tested CMV seropositive, placing the donor among the approximately 310 seropositive members of the cohort. A peripheral blood sample was collected from each donor, and TCR beta sequencing was performed on peripheral blood mononuclear cells. The Qiagen DNeasy Blood Extraction Kit was used to extract genomic DNA from the blood cell samples.

Sample: PBMCs. The rearranged chain carries TRBV30 and TRBJ2-7; 9 bases in the junction line up with TRBD2. The clonotype comes from a male donor in good health and CMV-seropositive. The CDR3 is CAWSSAGGGTYEQYF. The DNA is TGTGCCTGGAGTAGTGCGGGAGGGGGGACGTACGAGCAGTACTTC. Supplemented by the reference TRBV30 and TRBJ2-7 proteins around the CDR3, the complete variable domain is SQTIHQWPATLVQPVGSPLSLECTVEGTSNPNLYWYRQAAGRGLQLLFYSVGIGQISSEVPQNLSASRPQDRQFILSSKKLLLSDSGFYLCAWSSAGGGTYEQYFGPGTRLTVT.